This TCR beta chain derives from a study of graft-versus-host responses after intestinal transplantation. On the study more broadly: All recipients were transplanted with multivisceral, liver-intestinal, or isolated intestinal grafts. Recipients uniformly received anti-thymocyte globulin induction, followed by tacrolimus and steroids for around 3 years.

On this clone: The antigen is undetermined.

The germline V gene has CDR1 SNHLY and CDR2 FYNNEI. V lost 2 bases to trimming and J lost 4 bases, with 13 bases between them. The CDR3 totals 15 residues. Points from the study as a whole: Analysis identified GvH clones in recipient marrow, with some appearing first in ileum or blood. High graft-versus-host to host-versus-graft clonal ratios were seen in allografts of patients with graft-donor T cell macrochimerism.

Method: immunoSEQ multiplex PCR; TCRdb's copy keeps in-frame clones and lacks some. The sample lists more than 65,000 clones, around 82% occurring once. This TCR was recovered from a human donor who was the organ donor for an intestinal transplant. The chain joins TRBV2 to TRBJ2-3; D perhaps matches TRBD2 (5 bases). The source material was unstimulated CD4+ T cells sorted from spleen or lymph node cells, sampled before transplant. The CDR3 region has the DNA TGTGCCAGCAGTGAAACGCCCACTAGGGCAGATACGCAGTATTTT. This gives the protein CASSETPTRADTQYF. The whole variable domain, remainder taken from reference TRBV2 and TRBJ2-3, is EPEVTQTPSHQVTQMGQEVILRCVPISNHLYFYWYRQILGQKVEFLVSFYNNEISEKSEIFDDQFSVERPDGSNFTLKIRSTKLEDSAMYFCASSETPTRADTQYFGPGTRLTVL.